The clone carrying this TCR beta chain was seen more than once but under ten times. As yet, its antigen is unknown. This record belongs to a study of T-cell memory formation after mild COVID-19. V dropped 6 bases and J dropped 5; count of bases not matched to a gene: 4. CDR3 length: 12 amino acids. CDR1 and CDR2 from the germline V gene are SNHLY and FYNNEI. Study results and caveats: Clones contracting over day 15 to 85 were CD4/CD8 balanced, with later expanders leaning CD4+.

cDNA libraries for TCR alpha and TCR beta, carrying sample barcodes and UMIs, came from 5'RACE with constant-segment primers. TCRdb re-called the 5' RACE reads through MiXCR, storing one row per CDR3 protein. The top ten clones hold approximately 15% of a sample with around 120,000 distinct CDR3 sequences, around a sixth of them seen once. The origin of this receptor is an adult woman who had mild COVID-19 (a few samples of this study predate the infection). Cell type and time point are not known. Sequencing was performed on PBMCs or a T cell subset sorted from them (not recorded which). The chain joins TRBV2 to TRBJ2-7, with 7 bases aligning to TRBD1. The CDR3 DNA is TGTGCCAGCAGCTCAGGGGGAGACGAGCAGTACTTC. Translated, it gives CASSSGGDEQYF.